What follows is one TCR beta chain and its context. Clones were read by immunoSEQ multiplex PCR, and TCRdb kept only the in-frame ones, dropping some. The sample records over 60,000 clones, roughly 89% being singletons. These data come from a study of Tregs in tolerant kidney transplant recipients. This TCR derives from a human donor in good health. The sequenced material came from CD4+ T cells from blood.

The DNA of the CDR3 is TGTGCCAGCAGTTTTACAGGGTCGGCTGGCTACACCTTC. Translated: CASSFTGSAGYTF. V and J are TRBV2 and TRBJ1-2; tentative D call: TRBD1 (6 bases). This CDR3 spans 13 amino acids. V lost 5 bases and J 7 bases, leaving 14 bases between the germline ends. CDR1 is SNHLY and CDR2 is FYNNEI in the germline V gene.